Presented here are 19 T cell receptor beta chains from one specimen sequenced in a study of OX40 agonist ivuxolimab in advanced cancers. TCRdb's copy holds only in-frame clones and misses some; the assay was immunoSEQ multiplex PCR. The sample holds under 95,000 clones, around nine tenths seen once. The specimen comprised CD4+ or CD8+ T cells sorted from blood, sampled in a trial of the OX40 agonist ivuxolimab. The origin of the receptors is an adult with an advanced solid tumor such as melanoma, head and neck, liver or kidney cancer.

The count of this clone is one. The V gene is TRBV18, the J gene TRBJ1-5, with 7 nucleotides matching TRBD1. In germline, CDR1 is KGHSH, CDR2 LQKENI. The CDR3 contains 15 residues. J gave up 3 bases and V 1 base, and 3 bases lay outside the gene matches. CDR3 DNA sequence: TGTGCCAGCTCACCACGGACAGGTTTCAATCAGCCCCAGCATTTT. Its translation: CASSPRTGFNQPQHF.

The chain combines TRBV5-6 with TRBJ2-7; D unclear. The CDR3 totals 15 residues. Germline V lookup: CDR1 SGHDT, CDR2 YYEEEE. Trimming took off 0 bases at V and 3 bases at J, with 13 bases between the two ends. The CDR3 reads CASSLVGDGGYEQYF. The CDR3 bases are TGTGCCAGCAGCTTGGTGGGTGACGGTGGCTACGAGCAGTACTTC.

The rearrangement uses TRBV5-1 and TRBJ2-1, with TRBD2 identical over 14 bases. In germline, CDR1 is SGHRS, CDR2 YFSETQ. The CDR3 contains 16 residues. Trimming removed 3 bases from V and 7 bases from J; junction bases left unmatched: 6. CDR3: CASSWVTSGRANEQFF. The CDR3, as DNA: TGCGCCAGCAGCTGGGTGACTAGCGGGAGGGCAAATGAGCAGTTCTTC.

The chain recombines TRBV28 with TRBJ2-7; no definite D call. This CDR3 spans 15 amino acids. The germline V and J ends were trimmed by 1 base and 1 base, with 11 bases remaining between them. Germline assignment: CDR1 MDHEN and CDR2 SYDVKM. The CDR3 DNA is TGTGCCAGCAGTTTATTGGCAGACTTTTCCTACGAGCAGTACTTC. The encoded protein is CASSLLADFSYEQYF. Full variable domain (missing parts from reference TRBV28 and TRBJ2-7): DVKVTQSSRYLVKRTGEKVFLECVQDMDHENMFWYRQDPGLGLRLIYFSYDVKMKEKGDIPEGYSVSREKKERFSLILESASTNQTSMYLCASSLLADFSYEQYFGPGTRLTVT.

In nucleotides, the CDR3 is TGTGCCAGCAGTTTAAATAAGAGACAGACCTCCTTTATGAACACTGAAGCTTTCTTT. Amino acids: CASSLNKRQTSFMNTEAFF. The chain recombines TRBV28 with TRBJ1-1; a possible D gene is TRBD1 (5 bases). The CDR3 totals 19 residues. CDR1 MDHEN and CDR2 SYDVKM come from the germline V gene. Deletions cut 2 bases from V and 0 bases from J, with 22 bases between.

The CDR3, as DNA: TGCGCCAGCAGCCCTCTGTGGGGAGCTAACTATGGCTACACCTTC. Protein sequence: CASSPLWGANYGYTF. The V call is TRBV5-1, the J call TRBJ1-2, with unresolved D. This CDR3 spans 15 amino acids. V lost 4 bases to trimming and J lost 0 bases, with 13 bases between them. Germline V gene lookup returns CDR1 SGHRS and CDR2 YFSETQ.

The V gene is TRBV19, the J gene TRBJ1-4; 7 positions agree with TRBD1. This CDR3 region has 14 residues. Trimming cost V 5 bases and J 8 bases; bases outside gene matches: 8. The germline CDR1 and CDR2 sequences are LNHDA and SQIVND (reference sequence). CDR3 bases: TGTGCCAGTAGTTCTTCAGGGGGTGGGGAAAAACTGTTTTTT. Translating gives CASSSSGGGEKLFF.

This clone came up a few times. The gene calls are TRBV7-3 and TRBJ2-7; D is perhaps TRBD1 or TRBD2 (5 bases each). V lost 3 bases, J lost 6 bases, and 15 bases lay in between. Germline lookup yields CDR1 SGHTA and CDR2 FQGTGA. CDR3 length: 14 amino acids. CDR3 DNA sequence: TGTGCCAGCAGCTTGGGACCGAGGATTGGCGAGCAGTACTTC. Translating it yields CASSLGPRIGEQYF.

The chain has TRBV28 and TRBJ2-1; the match to TRBD2 covers 10 bases. The CDR3 totals 14 residues. The ends lost 4 bases at V and 12 bases at J; junction bases unmatched: 9. CDR1 is MDHEN and CDR2 is SYDVKM in the germline V gene. CDR3 loop: CASSSLSGRVWQFF. The DNA for the CDR3 is TGTGCCAGCAGTTCCCTCAGCGGGAGGGTTTGGCAGTTCTTC.

The chain uses TRBV28 and TRBJ2-5; 12 bases are a match to TRBD2. V shed 3 bases, J shed 5 bases, and the junction held 1 base outside the gene matches. Germline CDR1 and CDR2: MDHEN and SYDVKM. CDR3 size: 14 residues. CDR3 residues: CASSLLAGGETQYF. The CDR3 DNA is TGTGCCAGCAGTTTGCTAGCGGGGGGGGAGACCCAGTACTTC.

The rearrangement links TRBV5-6 to TRBJ2-2; D gene uncertain. Germline V gene sequence: CDR1 SGHDT, CDR2 YYEEEE. V lost 3 bases and J lost 1, with 7 bases in between. This CDR3 is built from 14 residues. CDR3 coding DNA: TGTGCCAGCAGCTGGGATTTGAACACCGGGGAGCTGTTTTTT. This gives the protein CASSWDLNTGELFF.

The rearrangement joins TRBV7-3 to TRBJ2-1, with unresolved D. The germline V gene has CDR1 SGHTA and CDR2 FQGTGA. The germline V and J ends were trimmed by 0 bases and 6 bases, with 12 bases remaining between them. CDR3 length: 15 amino acids. The DNA of the CDR3 is TGTGCCAGCAGCTTAACTAGCTTCTCGGGCAATGAGCAGTTCTTC. Its protein product is CASSLTSFSGNEQFF.

CDR3 in amino acids: CASSLSAGGPLYEQYF. The CDR3 nucleotides are TGTGCCAGCAGTTTATCGGCGGGGGGACCACTCTACGAGCAGTACTTC. The gene calls are TRBV28 and TRBJ2-7; 8 bases align to TRBD2. The CDR3 loop spans 16 amino acids. Looked up from germline, CDR1 is MDHEN and CDR2 is SYDVKM. V lost 1 base and J lost 3; bases outside the gene matches: 8.

As concerns this clone: At one end, the junction sequence differs from germline, possibly due to a read error. The CDR3 nucleotides read TGCAGCGCCTCAAGGAACCTCCCTCCTCAAGGGACCCAGTACTTC. Residues: CSASRNLPPQGTQYF. This chain joins TRBV29-1 and TRBJ2-5, with D unclear. Germline V gene lookup returns CDR1 SQVTM and CDR2 ANQGSEA. The CDR3 totals 15 residues.

This chain joins TRBV7-2 and TRBJ2-2; D is ambiguous. The CDR3 extends over 13 amino acids. Trimming took 1 base from V and 6 from J, leaving 6 bases between them. From germline, CDR1 is SGHTA and CDR2 FQGNSA. The DNA of the CDR3 is TGTGCCAGCAGCTTAGTGGGGTCCGGGGAGCTGTTTTTT. Translated: CASSLVGSGELFF.

This sequence joins TRBV7-3 and TRBJ2-5; D gene uncertain. CDR1 is SGHTA, CDR2 FQGTGA, per germline. The CDR3 loop spans 12 amino acids. V lost 5 bases and J lost 4, with 8 bases in between. The CDR3 spells CASSRPGETQYF. As DNA, the CDR3 is TGTGCCAGCAGCCGCCCGGGAGAGACCCAGTACTTC.

The V call is TRBV2, the J call TRBJ1-5; TRBD1 is a possible D gene (5 bases). CDR1 is SNHLY and CDR2 is FYNNEI in the germline V gene. This CDR3 is built from 13 residues. The CDR3 is CAIRGVQGQPQHF. DNA for the CDR3: TGTGCTATACGGGGGGTTCAGGGACAGCCCCAGCATTTT.

This chain connects TRBV25-1 to TRBJ1-1, with 9 bases that match TRBD1. V lost 5 bases, J lost 5 bases, and 6 bases stayed unmatched. Germline CDR1 is MGHDK and CDR2 is SYGVNS. This CDR3 has 14 amino acids. As DNA, the CDR3 is TGTGCCAGCAGTTTGGGGGGACAGGGAACTGAAGCTTTCTTT. As protein: CASSLGGQGTEAFF.

This clone was found once. This chain links TRBV5-1 with TRBJ1-3; no definite D call. Germline values: CDR1 SGHRS, CDR2 YFSETQ. V was shortened by 4 bases and J by 7 bases, with 15 bases between the two germline ends. The CDR3 extends over 14 amino acids. The CDR3 here is CASSVGGYGNTIYF. CDR3 DNA: TGCGCCAGCAGCGTCGGCGGCTATGGCAACACCATATATTTT.